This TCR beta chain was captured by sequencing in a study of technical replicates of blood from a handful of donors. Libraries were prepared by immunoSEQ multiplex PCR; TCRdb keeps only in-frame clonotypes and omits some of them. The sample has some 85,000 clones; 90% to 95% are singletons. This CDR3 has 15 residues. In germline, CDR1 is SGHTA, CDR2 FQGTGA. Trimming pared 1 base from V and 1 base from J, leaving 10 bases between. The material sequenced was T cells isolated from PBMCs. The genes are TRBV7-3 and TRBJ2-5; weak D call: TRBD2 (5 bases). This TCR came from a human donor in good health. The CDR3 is CASSLKPGSQETQYF. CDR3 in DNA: TGTGCCAGCAGCTTAAAACCGGGATCCCAAGAGACCCAGTACTTC.